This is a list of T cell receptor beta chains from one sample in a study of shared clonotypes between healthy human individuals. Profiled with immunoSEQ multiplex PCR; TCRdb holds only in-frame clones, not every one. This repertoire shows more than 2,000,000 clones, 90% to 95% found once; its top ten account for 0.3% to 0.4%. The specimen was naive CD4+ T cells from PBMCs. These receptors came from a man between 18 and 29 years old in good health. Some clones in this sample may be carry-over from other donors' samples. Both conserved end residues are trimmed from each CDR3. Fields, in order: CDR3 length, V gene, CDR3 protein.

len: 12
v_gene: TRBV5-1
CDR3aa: ASSLALGATEAF

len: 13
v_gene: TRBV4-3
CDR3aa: ASSLRWGGTTEAF

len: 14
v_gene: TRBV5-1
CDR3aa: ASSEGRGSSYNEQF

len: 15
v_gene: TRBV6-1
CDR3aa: ASSEKGWTGVLYEQY

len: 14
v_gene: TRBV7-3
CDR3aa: ASSLRIAGVGDTQY

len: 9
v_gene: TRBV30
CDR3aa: AWGPGNTIY

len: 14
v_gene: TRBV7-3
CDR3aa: ASSLSGRPRAGELF

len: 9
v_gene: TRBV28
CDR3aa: ASSLHYGYT

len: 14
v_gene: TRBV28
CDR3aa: ASSRNGGGTTGELF

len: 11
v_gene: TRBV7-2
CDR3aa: ASSRGQNEKLF

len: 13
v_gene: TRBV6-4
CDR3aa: ASSPQGRAGNEQF

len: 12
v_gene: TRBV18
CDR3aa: ASSPRDRDTEAF

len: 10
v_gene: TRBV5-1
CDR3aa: ASSALGDGYT

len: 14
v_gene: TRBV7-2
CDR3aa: ASSFRARQGNEKLF

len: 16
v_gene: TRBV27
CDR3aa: ASSTRTAGSSGANVLT

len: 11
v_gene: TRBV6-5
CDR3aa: ASSVDRGYGYT

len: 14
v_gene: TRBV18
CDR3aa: ASSPGTPNSNQPQH

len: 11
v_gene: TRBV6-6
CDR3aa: ASSNRVMYEQY

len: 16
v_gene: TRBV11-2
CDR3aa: ASRGLAGGPVVSDTQY

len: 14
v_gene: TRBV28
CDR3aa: ASSYSGSGAKNIQY

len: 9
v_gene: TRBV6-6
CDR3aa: ASSSRETQY

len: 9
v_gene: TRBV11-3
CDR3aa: ASSRLETQY

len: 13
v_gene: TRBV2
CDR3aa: ASSATEGSNQPQH

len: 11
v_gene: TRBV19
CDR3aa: ASTRTRGNTIY

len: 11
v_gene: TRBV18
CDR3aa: ASSLGRVSEAF